This TCR beta chain stems from a study of shared clonotypes between healthy human individuals. This table comes from immunoSEQ multiplex PCR, and its TCRdb copy is limited to in-frame clones, with some not included. Here the sample spans about 820,000 clones, over 90% being singletons. Germline V gives CDR1 SEHNR, CDR2 FQNEAQ (reference sequence). The junction had 6 bases not matched to a gene; V was cut back by 6 bases and J by 4 bases. The CDR3 is 15 residues long. CD45RO-negative, CCR7-selected cells formed the naive CD8 fraction, which excluded terminally differentiated effector memory CD45RA+ cells.

The sequencing sample was made of naive CD8+ T cells sorted from blood. The source of this sequence is a young man in good health. The chain joins TRBV7-9 to TRBJ2-1; 10 bases fit TRBD2. CDR3 sequence reads: CASSGSGRAYNEQFF. The CDR3 nucleotides read TGTGCCAGCAGTGGGAGCGGGAGGGCTTACAATGAGCAGTTCTTC. Full variable domain (missing parts from reference TRBV7-9 and TRBJ2-1): DTGVSQNPRHKITKRGQNVTFRCDPISEHNRLYWYRQTLGQGPEFLTYFQNEAQLEKSRLLSDRFSAERPKGSFSTLEIQRTEQGDSAMYLCASSGSGRAYNEQFFGPGTRLTVL.